The 32 T cell receptor beta chains below all came from one sample that was sequenced in a study of blood T cell repertoires in COVID-19. TCRdb's copy holds only in-frame clones and misses some; the assay was immunoSEQ multiplex PCR. In the table there are approximately 300,000 clones, 90% of which are singletons. Sequencing was done on a sample of peripheral blood. The receptors derive from a woman in her 30s with COVID-19, enrolled during active disease.

V usage is TRBV10-1 and J usage is TRBJ2-1, with 14 bases that match TRBD2. V gave up 4 bases and J gave up 8 bases; unmatched junction bases: 4. Germline V gives CDR1 WNHNN, CDR2 SYGVQD (reference sequence). The CDR3 totals 15 residues. CDR3 coding DNA: TGCGCCAGCAGTGCCCCGGGACTAGCGGGAGATGAGCAGTTCTTC. Encoded protein: CASSAPGLAGDEQFF.

The rearrangement links TRBV3-1 (or the pseudogene TRBV3-2) to TRBJ1-4, with TRBD1 identical over 10 bases. In germline, CDR1 is LGHDT, CDR2 YNNKEL (reference sequence). The CDR3 totals 19 residues. The CDR3 sequence is CALNSMDRGILLTNEKLFF. DNA for the CDR3: TGTGCATTAAACTCCATGGACAGGGGGATTCTTTTAACTAATGAAAAACTGTTTTTT.

The V gene is TRBV5-1, the J gene TRBJ2-5; D possibly corresponds to TRBD2 (6 bases). The V end lost 6 bases, the J end lost 4 bases, and 13 bases lay between the germline ends. CDR1 and CDR2 from the germline V gene are SGHRS and YFSETQ. There are 13 residues in the CDR3. This CDR3 is CASNRELGETQYF. CDR3 bases: TGCGCCAGCAACCGGGAGCTAGGAGAGACCCAGTACTTC.

The chain carries TRBV28 and TRBJ2-3; 8 bases fit TRBD1. Germline CDR1 MDHEN, CDR2 SYDVKM. CDR3 size: 17 residues. Trimming took 6 bases from V and 5 from J; bases not matched to a gene: 16. The CDR3 loop reads CASSGTISDRVEDTQYF. The CDR3 nucleotides read TGTGCCAGCAGCGGGACCATCTCGGACAGGGTTGAAGATACGCAGTATTTT.

This chain links TRBV6-6 with TRBJ1-6; 8 bases match TRBD1. Losses at the gene ends were 6 bases for V and 5 bases for J; bases not matched to a gene: 6. The CDR3 is 15 amino acids. In germline, CDR1 is MNHNY, CDR2 SVGAGI (reference sequence). CDR3 sequence: CASSFGTGHNSPLHF. The CDR3 DNA is TGTGCCAGCAGCTTTGGGACAGGCCATAATTCACCCCTCCACTTT.

At least ten counts were recorded for this clone. The genes are TRBV6-2 or TRBV6-3 and TRBJ2-7; a weak D match, TRBD1 (5 bases). The CDR3 contains 14 residues. The germline V gene has CDR1 MNHEY and CDR2 SVGEGT. The V and J ends lost 0 bases and 3 bases respectively, with 9 bases between them. The CDR3 DNA reads as TGTGCCAGCAGTTACTCCTCCGACAGCTACGAGCAGTACTTC. Translation gives CASSYSSDSYEQYF.

Here the CDR3 reads CASSYLPGSNQPQHF. The CDR3 DNA follows: TGTGCCAGCAGTTACCTTCCAGGTAGCAATCAGCCCCAGCATTTT. The chain joins TRBV28 to TRBJ1-5; D is ambiguous. V was trimmed by 4 bases and J by 0 bases, leaving 10 bases between them. Per germline, CDR1 MDHEN and CDR2 SYDVKM. This CDR3 contains 15 residues.

This chain uses TRBV29-1 with TRBJ2-5, with D possibly being TRBD2 (5 bases). CDR3 length equals 14 residues. The germline V and J ends were trimmed by 4 bases and 0 bases, with 12 bases remaining between them. The V gene's germline CDR1 is SQVTM and CDR2 ANQGSEA. The CDR3 reads CSVGDPEDQETQYF. The CDR3 DNA reads TGCAGCGTTGGGGATCCGGAGGACCAAGAGACCCAGTACTTC.

This chain connects TRBV7-9 to TRBJ1-4; the match to TRBD1 covers 9 bases. V trimming: 4 bases; J trimming: 8 bases; junction bases outside the gene matches: 8. The germline V gene encodes CDR1 SEHNR and CDR2 FQNEAQ (reference sequence). The CDR3 spans 15 residues. This CDR3 reads CASSSRTGDGEKLFF. CDR3 sequence (DNA): TGTGCCAGCAGCTCCCGGACAGGGGATGGAGAAAAACTGTTTTTT. Looking up the rest from reference TRBV7-9 and TRBJ1-4 gives the full variable domain: DTGVSQNPRHKITKRGQNVTFRCDPISEHNRLYWYRQTLGQGPEFLTYFQNEAQLEKSRLLSDRFSAERPKGSFSTLEIQRTEQGDSAMYLCASSSRTGDGEKLFFGSGTQLSVL.

This clone occurred once. The chain is built from TRBV10-2 and TRBJ1-5; D possibly corresponds to TRBD1 (6 bases). V was cut by 7 bases and J by 5 bases, with 15 bases left in between. The CDR3 spans 14 residues. The germline V gene has CDR1 WSHSY and CDR2 SAAADI. CDR3 protein: CASMSQGYYQPQHF. CDR3 sequence (DNA): TGCGCCAGCATGAGCCAGGGGTATTATCAGCCCCAGCATTTT.

This clone showed up just once. The chain is built from TRBV5-1 and TRBJ2-7; 8 bases fit TRBD1. Trimming took 4 bases from V and 4 from J; bases not matched to a gene: 7. The germline V gene encodes CDR1 SGHRS and CDR2 YFSETQ. This CDR3 is 14 amino acids long. The CDR3 sequence is CASSAGQGPYEQYF. CDR3 DNA: TGCGCCAGCAGCGCTGGACAGGGCCCTTACGAGCAGTACTTC.

The genes are TRBV2 and TRBJ1-2; D is perhaps TRBD1 (6 bases). With 7 bases removed from V and 7 bases from J, the gap between germline ends came to 13 bases. This CDR3 has 12 amino acids. Looked up from germline, CDR1 is SNHLY and CDR2 is FYNNEI. The CDR3 reads CASTGGGGGYTF. In DNA, the CDR3 is TGTGCCAGCACGGGGGGCGGCGGTGGCTACACCTTC.

This clone showed up just once. The CDR3 nucleotides are TGTGCCAGCAGCCCAGTCGCGAGCGGGAGGCTCTATGAGCAGTTCTTC. Its translation: CASSPVASGRLYEQFF. This sequence joins TRBV7-9 and TRBJ2-1, with TRBD2 identical over 9 bases. Germline V gives CDR1 SEHNR, CDR2 FQNEAQ (reference sequence). This CDR3 region has 16 residues. J lost 8 bases, V lost 5 bases, and 13 bases had no gene match. Using reference TRBV7-9 and TRBJ2-1 for the parts outside the CDR3, the full variable domain is DTGVSQNPRHKITKRGQNVTFRCDPISEHNRLYWYRQTLGQGPEFLTYFQNEAQLEKSRLLSDRFSAERPKGSFSTLEIQRTEQGDSAMYLCASSPVASGRLYEQFFGPGTRLTVL.

This sequence joins TRBV28 and TRBJ1-2; TRBD1 matches 8 bases. CDR3 length equals 14 residues. Germline loops: CDR1 MDHEN, CDR2 SYDVKM. V trimming: 3 bases; J trimming: 4 bases; junction bases outside the gene matches: 4. CDR3 sequence (DNA): TGTGCCAGCAGTTTCGGGACAGGCGGCTATGGCTACACCTTC. Protein: CASSFGTGGYGYTF.

The genes are TRBV27 and TRBJ2-1, with 8 positions matching TRBD1. V shed 5 bases, J shed 7 bases, and the junction held 10 bases outside the gene matches. The CDR3 totals 15 residues. Germline V CDR1 and CDR2: MNHEY, SMNVEV (reference sequence). CDR3 DNA: TGTGCCAGCAGTGGACAGGGACCCCAGAGGAATGAGCAGTTCTTC. Translated, it gives CASSGQGPQRNEQFF.

The chain is built from TRBV7-3 and TRBJ2-7; D call uncertain. The CDR3 loop spans 15 amino acids. Germline-derived CDR1 and CDR2 are SGHTA and FQGTGA. V dropped 2 bases and J dropped 0 bases, with 11 bases sitting between them. In nucleotides, the CDR3 is TGTGCCAGCAGCTTAGCCGCAGGATCCTCCTACGAGCAGTACTTC. Translation: CASSLAAGSSYEQYF.

This chain uses TRBV6-2 or TRBV6-3 with TRBJ1-5; D may be TRBD1 (6 bases). V was clipped by 5 bases and J by 7 bases, with 15 bases between them. From germline, CDR1 is MNHEY and CDR2 SVGEGT. This CDR3 region has 14 residues. The CDR3 DNA is TGTGCCAGCAGTATACAGGGAGATACCCAGCCCCAGCATTTT. It yields the protein CASSIQGDTQPQHF.

This clone was detected once. The chain combines TRBV27 with TRBJ1-2, with 7 bases fitting TRBD1. V shed 2 bases and J 2 bases; nucleotides not matched to a gene: 5. This CDR3 has 15 residues. CDR1 is MNHEY and CDR2 is SMNVEV in the germline V gene (reference sequence). The CDR3 bases are TGTGCCAGCAGTTTAAATGAACAGGGGAACTATGGCTACACCTTC. Its translation is CASSLNEQGNYGYTF.

This clone has a count of ten or more. The CDR3 reads CASTSSRRGTEAFF. The CDR3 DNA is TGTGCCAGTACCTCCAGCAGGCGGGGCACTGAAGCTTTCTTT. This chain links TRBV19 with TRBJ1-1; D unclear. Germline-derived CDR1 and CDR2 are LNHDA and SQIVND (reference sequence). V lost 7 bases, J lost 4 bases, and 16 bases lay in between. There are 14 residues in the CDR3.

Of note for this clone: At the DNA level, this CDR3 is encoded by other sequences in the same sample as well. CDR3 bases: TGCGCCAGCAGCCCTGGGGGGATGAACACTGAAGCTTTCTTT. It translates to CASSPGGMNTEAFF. This chain connects TRBV5-1 to TRBJ1-1; D may be TRBD1 (5 bases). Germline-derived CDR1 and CDR2 are SGHRS and YFSETQ. Between the trimmed V and J ends, which lost 4 bases and 0 bases, there was a span of 10 bases. This CDR3 is built from 14 residues. The full variable domain, rest sourced from reference TRBV5-1 and TRBJ1-1, is KAGVTQTPRYLIKTRGQQVTLSCSPISGHRSVSWYQQTPGQGLQFLFEYFSETQRNKGNFPGRFSGRQFSNSRSEMNVSTLELGDSALYLCASSPGGMNTEAFFGQGTRLTVV.

The genes are TRBV2 and TRBJ2-7; 9 bases are shared with TRBD2. Per germline, CDR1 SNHLY and CDR2 FYNNEI. V trimming: 7 bases; J trimming: 3 bases; junction bases outside the gene matches: 7. The CDR3 covers 14 residues. The CDR3 sequence: CASNRGGRDYEQYF. DNA of the CDR3: TGTGCCAGCAACAGAGGCGGGAGGGACTACGAGCAGTACTTC. The full variable domain, its missing parts supplied by reference TRBV2 and TRBJ2-7, is EPEVTQTPSHQVTQMGQEVILRCVPISNHLYFYWYRQILGQKVEFLVSFYNNEISEKSEIFDDQFSVERPDGSNFTLKIRSTKLEDSAMYFCASNRGGRDYEQYFGPGTRLTVT.

The table lists this clone with a few counts. The chain employs TRBV4-2 and TRBJ1-2; a possible D gene is TRBD1 (5 bases). There are 17 residues in the CDR3. Germline values: CDR1 LGHNA, CDR2 YNFKEQ. V lost 0 bases and J 7 bases, leaving 21 bases between the germline ends. The CDR3 DNA follows: TGTGCCAGCAGCCAAGATCTGACCGGGACTACGAGGAGTGGCTACACCTTC. Amino acid sequence: CASSQDLTGTTRSGYTF.

The chain joins TRBV27 to TRBJ2-1; 10 bases fit TRBD2. CDR1 and CDR2 from the germline V gene are MNHEY and SMNVEV (reference sequence). This CDR3 contains 14 residues. With V trimmed by 9 bases and J by 1 base, 3 bases remained unmatched. The DNA for the CDR3 is TGTGCCAGTCTTAGCGGGAGGTCCTACAATGAGCAGTTCTTC. Its translation: CASLSGRSYNEQFF.

The chain links TRBV28 to TRBJ2-5, with 7 bases lining up with TRBD2. This CDR3 has 15 amino acids. In germline, CDR1 is MDHEN, CDR2 SYDVKM. V shed 3 bases and J 3 bases; nucleotides not matched to a gene: 7. In DNA form, the CDR3 reads TGTGCCAGCAGTTTCCGAGGCGGGAGTAAAGAGACCCAGTACTTC. Translated: CASSFRGGSKETQYF.

This chain joins TRBV7-2 and TRBJ2-7; D might be TRBD1 (6 bases). The V end lost 2 bases, the J end lost 4 bases, and 15 bases lay between the germline ends. The CDR3 runs to 15 residues. Germline values: CDR1 SGHTA, CDR2 FQGNSA. The CDR3 loop is CASSLFAGAGYEQYF. CDR3 sequence (DNA): TGTGCCAGCAGCTTATTTGCAGGGGCAGGTTACGAGCAGTACTTC.

This clone has only a few counts. V is TRBV25-1 and J is TRBJ2-5; D possibly corresponds to TRBD2 (7 bases). The CDR3 is 15 residues long. Germline CDR1 MGHDK, CDR2 SYGVNS. V gave up 3 bases and J gave up 5 bases, with 16 bases separating them. For the CDR3, the DNA is TGTGCCAGCAGTGACCCGCAGGGGCGGGAGGAGACCCAGTACTTC. Residues: CASSDPQGREETQYF.

The J gene is TRBJ1-2, the V gene TRBV30; a weak D match, TRBD1 (5 bases). Germline loops: CDR1 GTSNPN, CDR2 SVGIG (reference sequence). The V end lost 1 base, the J end lost 4 bases, and 16 bases lay between the germline ends. The CDR3 has 15 amino acids. This CDR3 is CAWSGPGQWGYGYTF. CDR3 bases: TGTGCCTGGAGTGGTCCAGGGCAGTGGGGCTATGGCTACACCTTC.

The CDR3 bases are TGCAGCGTTCGCCAAGGGCGGGACAGCTCCTACAATGAGCAGTTCTTC. Translated: CSVRQGRDSSYNEQFF. The gene calls are TRBV29-1 and TRBJ2-1; D perhaps matches TRBD1 (7 bases). V lost 5 bases, J lost 0 bases, and 17 bases lay in between. The CDR3 sequence is 16 residues long. Germline-derived CDR1 and CDR2 are SQVTM and ANQGSEA.

This rearrangement joins TRBV24-1 to TRBJ2-1, with 10 positions matching TRBD1. V gave up 3 bases and J gave up 4 bases; unmatched junction bases: 2. CDR1 is KGHDR, CDR2 SFDVKD, per germline. This CDR3 has 15 amino acids. CDR3 in amino acids: CATSDRTGGYNEQFF. For the CDR3, the DNA is TGTGCCACCAGTGATAGGACAGGGGGTTACAATGAGCAGTTCTTC.

The genes are TRBV28 and TRBJ1-1; TRBD1 agrees at 8 bases. J lost 3 bases, V lost 5 bases, and 8 bases had no gene match. The CDR3 is made up of 15 amino acids. Germline loops: CDR1 MDHEN, CDR2 SYDVKM. CDR3 in DNA: TGTGCCAGCAGTGCCGACAGGGGATGGGACACTGAAGCTTTCTTT. It translates to CASSADRGWDTEAFF.

The V call is TRBV28, the J call TRBJ1-5; 7 bases fit TRBD1. Germline V CDR1 and CDR2: MDHEN, SYDVKM. The CDR3 loop spans 13 amino acids. V dropped 5 bases and J dropped 5; count of bases not matched to a gene: 3. In DNA form, the CDR3 reads TGTGCCAGCAGTAACAGGGGTGATCAGCCCCAGCATTTT. This sequence encodes CASSNRGDQPQHF.

The V and J genes are TRBV27 and TRBJ1-4; 11 bases are shared with TRBD1. CDR1 and CDR2 (germline): MNHEY, SMNVEV (reference sequence). Trimming took 3 bases from V and 7 from J; bases not matched to a gene: 4. CDR3 length: 15 amino acids. The CDR3 nucleotides read TGTGCCAGCAGTTTCACCGGGACAGGGGGTGAAAAACTGTTTTTT. It encodes CASSFTGTGGEKLFF.